The following is a T cell receptor beta chain sequence with its context. This same CDR3 is encoded by further DNA sequences in the sample. The data were produced by immunoSEQ multiplex PCR, yet TCRdb's version contains in-frame clones alone and is incomplete. The sample holds some 2,500,000 clones, just under 95% seen once. The data stem from a study of shared clonotypes between healthy human individuals. Germline CDR1 is MDHEN and CDR2 is SYDVKM. Between the trimmed V and J ends, which lost 7 bases and 3 bases, there was a span of 6 bases. The CDR3 contains 11 residues. This sequence was found in a man in his late teens or twenties in good health. Some clones in this sample may be carry-over from other donors' samples. The genes are TRBV28 and TRBJ1-2; D is undetermined. The specimen was naive CD4+ T cells from PBMCs. The subset was: CD45RA+ positively selected. The chain's CDR3 is CASTGYYGYTF. The DNA for the CDR3 is TGTGCCAGCACGGGCTACTATGGCTACACCTTC.